A single sample gave rise to the 10 T cell receptor beta chains below, sequenced in a study of shared clonotypes between healthy human individuals. Clones were sequenced by immunoSEQ multiplex PCR, and TCRdb holds only the in-frame ones, with some missing. The sample has more than 2,000,000 clones, approximately 93% seen once; the top ten hold around 0.4%. The sequenced sample consisted of naive CD4+ T cells from PBMCs. Subset in this sample: CD45RA+ positively selected. The source of these receptors is a young man in good health. Some clones in this sample may be carry-over from other donors' samples.

The V call is TRBV5-4, the J call TRBJ2-7; 9 bases line up with TRBD1. Looked up from germline, CDR1 is SGHNT and CDR2 is YYREEE (reference sequence). The CDR3 totals 15 residues. V shed 4 bases and J 5 bases; nucleotides not matched to a gene: 10. The CDR3 region is CASSPGQGGYHEQYF. CDR3 DNA sequence: TGTGCCAGCAGCCCGGGACAGGGAGGTTACCACGAGCAGTACTTC.

V and J are TRBV18 and TRBJ2-3, with TRBD2 as a possible D gene (5 bases). This CDR3 has 14 residues. With 4 bases removed from V and 2 bases from J, the gap between germline ends came to 10 bases. Per germline, CDR1 KGHSH and CDR2 LQKENI. CDR3 nucleotide sequence: TGTGCCAGCTCACGAAGGACTTCCACAGATACGCAGTATTTT. Protein product: CASSRRTSTDTQYF.

This clone was counted between two and nine times. V is TRBV5-1 and J is TRBJ2-7; perhaps TRBD1 as D (5 bases). The CDR3 has 15 residues. The V end lost 4 bases, the J end lost 5 bases, and 19 bases lay between the germline ends. Germline V gene sequence: CDR1 SGHRS, CDR2 YFSETQ. Here the CDR3 reads CASSPLGQASHEQYF. The CDR3 DNA follows: TGCGCCAGCAGCCCCCTCGGACAAGCCAGCCACGAGCAGTACTTC.

This chain connects TRBV4-1 to TRBJ2-1, with D perhaps matching TRBD1 or TRBD2 (6 bases each). V lost 3 bases and J 5 bases, leaving 20 bases between the germline ends. From germline, CDR1 is MGHRA and CDR2 YSYEKL. The CDR3 spans 17 residues. The CDR3 DNA follows: TGCGCCAGCAGCCAGTTCCCCCAGGGTAGGGGGGACAATGAGCAGTTCTTC. Translation gives CASSQFPQGRGDNEQFF.

The rearrangement uses TRBV6-5 and TRBJ2-7; 12 nucleotides align to TRBD1. J gave up 5 bases and V 6 bases, and 8 bases lay outside the gene matches. Germline V gene sequence: CDR1 MNHEY, CDR2 SVGAGI. The CDR3 spans 15 residues. CDR3: CASRRTGTGGNEQYF. The CDR3 region has the DNA TGTGCCAGCAGAAGAACCGGGACAGGGGGCAACGAGCAGTACTTC.

The gene calls are TRBV11-3 and TRBJ2-2, with 12 bases that match TRBD2. The length of the CDR3 is 17 residues. V lost 4 bases, J lost 4 bases, and 7 bases stayed unmatched. CDR1 is SGHNT, CDR2 YENEEA, per germline. Here the CDR3 reads CASSSALGLAGTGELFF. The CDR3 DNA follows: TGTGCCAGCAGCTCGGCATTGGGACTAGCGGGCACCGGGGAGCTGTTTTTT.

This clone was picked up one time. J is TRBJ2-7 and V is TRBV27, with a possible D match to TRBD2 (6 bases). The CDR3 covers 15 residues. Germline CDR1 is MNHEY and CDR2 is SMNVEV (reference sequence). With 5 bases removed from V and 7 bases from J, the gap between germline ends came to 21 bases. The CDR3 sequence: CASSRVGSGSGEQYF. CDR3 nucleotides: TGTGCCAGCAGTCGGGTGGGGTCGGGGAGCGGGGAGCAGTACTTC.

This clone appeared a few times. V and J are TRBV5-1 and TRBJ1-1; D ambiguous. CDR1 is SGHRS, CDR2 YFSETQ, per germline. The ends were cut back, 1 base at V and 8 bases at J, with 12 bases in the middle. The CDR3 covers 13 residues. CDR3 loop: CASSLLRAPEAFF. CDR3 sequence (DNA): TGCGCCAGCAGCTTGTTGAGGGCACCAGAAGCTTTCTTT. The variable domain in full, completed from reference TRBV5-1 and TRBJ1-1, reads KAGVTQTPRYLIKTRGQQVTLSCSPISGHRSVSWYQQTPGQGLQFLFEYFSETQRNKGNFPGRFSGRQFSNSRSEMNVSTLELGDSALYLCASSLLRAPEAFFGQGTRLTVV.

The V call is TRBV11-2, the J call TRBJ2-7; the match to TRBD1 covers 7 bases. Germline V gene lookup returns CDR1 SGHAT and CDR2 FQNNGV. The CDR3 has 16 residues. V lost 6 bases and J lost 1; bases outside the gene matches: 12. CDR3 sequence reads: CASRDGRGRRSYEQYF. DNA for the CDR3: TGTGCCAGCAGGGATGGTAGGGGGCGCCGATCCTACGAGCAGTACTTC.

This clone has just one count. The chain is built from TRBV5-4 and TRBJ2-3; 9 bases align to TRBD2. The CDR3 is 19 residues long. In germline, CDR1 is SGHNT, CDR2 YYREEE (reference sequence). J lost 3 bases, V lost 1 base, and 15 bases had no gene match. CDR3 nucleotide sequence: TGTGCCAGCAGCTTGAAAGTTTCGCGGGAGGGCCTAAGGACAGATACGCAGTATTTT. It translates to CASSLKVSREGLRTDTQYF. Combining the CDR3 with reference TRBV5-4 and TRBJ2-3 gives the whole variable domain ETGVTQSPTHLIKTRGQQVTLRCSSQSGHNTVSWYQQALGQGPQFIFQYYREEENGRGNFPPRFSGLQFPNYSSELNVNALELDDSALYLCASSLKVSREGLRTDTQYFGPGTRLTVL.